Presented here are 21 T cell receptor beta chains from one specimen sequenced in a study of identical twins. From the 5' RACE reads, TCRdb called clonotypes with MiXCR, one entry per CDR3 protein. The repertoire holds 1,800,000 or so distinct CDR3 sequences, with around 33% as singletons. Material for sequencing was cord blood. These receptors originate from a newborn girl in good health.

The V and J genes are TRBV2 and TRBJ2-3, with D unresolved. From germline, CDR1 is SNHLY and CDR2 FYNNEI. Between the trimmed V and J ends, which lost 7 bases and 0 bases, there was a span of 14 bases. The CDR3 runs 15 residues. This chain's CDR3 is CASIQRASSTDTQYF. Here the CDR3 DNA reads TGTGCCAGCATCCAAAGGGCCTCTAGCACAGATACGCAGTATTTT. The full variable domain, with the rest looked up from reference TRBV2 and TRBJ2-3, is EPEVTQTPSHQVTQMGQEVILRCVPISNHLYFYWYRQILGQKVEFLVSFYNNEISEKSEIFDDQFSVERPDGSNFTLKIRSTKLEDSAMYFCASIQRASSTDTQYFGPGTRLTVL.

The chain couples TRBV19 to TRBJ2-3, with 7 bases identical to TRBD2. The CDR3 is made up of 14 amino acids. After removal of 3 bases from V and 3 bases from J, the junction contained 3 bases not matched to a gene. Germline CDR1 LNHDA, CDR2 SQIVND (reference sequence). Here the CDR3 reads CASSMNGGTDTQYF. The CDR3 DNA is TGTGCCAGTAGTATGAACGGGGGGACAGATACGCAGTATTTT.

This clonotype was seen repeatedly, ten times or more. The chain links TRBV25-1 to TRBJ2-7, with TRBD2 matching over 11 bases. V shed 6 bases, J shed 3 bases, and the junction held 4 bases outside the gene matches. The CDR3 length is 14 residues. The germline V gene encodes CDR1 MGHDK and CDR2 SYGVNS. The CDR3 spells CASRSGLAVYEQYF. As DNA, the CDR3 is TGTGCCAGCAGATCGGGACTAGCGGTCTACGAGCAGTACTTC.

This clonotype was observed a few times. This CDR3 is CASSQTSGVGTQYF. CDR3 nucleotide sequence: TGTGCCAGCAGCCAGACTAGCGGGGTTGGTACGCAGTATTTT. The chain joins TRBV11-2 to TRBJ2-3; 11 bases are shared with TRBD2. The CDR3 totals 14 residues. Germline V gene lookup returns CDR1 SGHAT and CDR2 FQNNGV. Trimming took 5 bases from V and 8 from J; bases not matched to a gene: 6.

Concerning this clonotype itself: Germline and junction disagree at one end, which may indicate a read error. This rearrangement joins TRBV28 to TRBJ2-7; 7 positions agree with TRBD1. The CDR3 runs 17 residues. Per the germline V gene, CDR1 is MDHEN and CDR2 is SYDVKM. The CDR3 is CACSLPSVQGQFYEQYF. CDR3 DNA sequence: TGTGCCTGCAGTTTACCCTCTGTGCAGGGACAGTTCTACGAGCAGTACTTC. The variable domain in full, with the rest retrieved from reference TRBV28 and TRBJ2-7, is DVKVTQSSRYLVKRTGEKVFLECVQDMDHENMFWYRQDPGLGLRLIYFSYDVKMKEKGDIPEGYSVSREKKERFSLILESASTNQTSMYLCACSLPSVQGQFYEQYFGPGTRLTVT.

This clonotype was detected only a few times. This chain links TRBV11-2 with TRBJ1-4; 9 positions match TRBD1. CDR3 length: 17 residues. Unmatched junction bases numbered 14, after V lost 5 bases and J lost 7 bases. Germline loops: CDR1 SGHAT, CDR2 FQNNGV. The CDR3 protein is CASSPGHRGLFGEKLFF. In DNA form, the CDR3 reads TGTGCCAGCAGCCCCGGGCACAGGGGGCTCTTCGGTGAAAAACTGTTTTTT.

The chain uses TRBV3-1 and TRBJ2-5; either TRBD1 or TRBD2 may supply D (6 bases each). The J call may be incorrect, as the DNA end agrees better with TRBJ2-7. Germline V gene data show CDR1 as LGHDT and CDR2 as YNNKEL (reference sequence). This CDR3 is built from 14 residues. CDR3 DNA: TGTGCCAGCAGCCAAGCCTTACAGGGAGGCGAGCAGTACTTC. This sequence encodes CASSQALQGGEQYF.

The chain uses TRBV12-3 or TRBV12-4 and TRBJ1-2; the match to TRBD1 covers 10 bases. The CDR3 length is 16 residues. V shed 5 bases, J shed 4 bases, and the junction held 10 bases outside the gene matches. The CDR3 here is CASSPQDRGLGYGYTF. DNA of the CDR3: TGTGCCAGCAGTCCACAAGACAGGGGGCTCGGCTATGGCTACACCTTC.

This clonotype was seen a few times. The rearrangement joins TRBV25-1 to TRBJ2-7, with 9 bases aligning to TRBD1. The V gene end was trimmed by 3 bases and the J gene end by 2 bases; junction bases not matched to a gene: 5. CDR3 length equals 15 residues. Germline V lookup: CDR1 MGHDK, CDR2 SYGVNS. The CDR3 sequence: CASSDGTGSTYEQYF. CDR3 in DNA: TGTGCCAGCAGTGACGGGACAGGGTCGACCTACGAGCAGTACTTC.

This clonotype was seen more than once but under ten times. This chain uses TRBV20-1 with TRBJ2-7; 8 bases line up with TRBD2. The CDR3 consists of 16 residues. V trimming: 5 bases; J trimming: 4 bases; junction bases outside the gene matches: 16. Germline V gene lookup returns CDR1 DFQATT and CDR2 SNEGSKA (reference sequence). The CDR3 spells CSAFLYRLKRGYEQYF. In nucleotides, the CDR3 is TGCAGTGCTTTCCTTTACCGACTGAAGCGGGGGTACGAGCAGTACTTC.

This clonotype was recorded a few times. CDR3 residues: CASSLGRRRQFF. The CDR3 bases are TGTGCCAGCAGTTTAGGTCGACGGAGGCAGTTCTTC. The V call is TRBV28, the J call TRBJ2-1; D gene uncertain. Germline V gene sequence: CDR1 MDHEN, CDR2 SYDVKM. The CDR3 is made up of 12 amino acids. Trimming pared 2 bases from V and 12 bases from J, leaving 11 bases between.

The V and J genes are TRBV5-1 and TRBJ1-2, with a weak D call TRBD1 (6 bases). Germline V gene data show CDR1 as SGHRS and CDR2 as YFSETQ. This CDR3 comprises 14 residues. Trimming shortened V by 0 bases and J by 3 bases, and 9 bases separated the two germline ends. The CDR3 protein is CASSLAEGDYGYTF. CDR3 DNA: TGCGCCAGCAGCTTGGCCGAGGGGGACTATGGCTACACCTTC.

CDR3: CASSQGLTSGSEQFF. CDR3 nucleotides: TGTGCCAGCAGCCAAGGGCTGACTAGCGGGAGTGAGCAGTTCTTC. The rearrangement joins TRBV4-2 to TRBJ2-1, with 12 bases matching TRBD2. The germline gives CDR1 LGHNA, CDR2 YNFKEQ. The V and J ends lost 1 base and 9 bases, in that order; junction bases with no gene match: 4. The CDR3 totals 15 residues.

The chain couples TRBV18 to TRBJ2-3; a weak D match, TRBD1 (7 bases). Germline CDR1 reads KGHSH; CDR2 reads LQKENI. The length of the CDR3 is 15 residues. Trimming pared 3 bases from V and 4 bases from J, leaving 14 bases between. The chain's CDR3 is CASSPNQGEADTQYF. CDR3 bases: TGTGCCAGCTCACCGAACCAGGGGGAGGCAGATACGCAGTATTTT.

This clonotype occurred a few times. J is TRBJ1-5 and V is TRBV27, with 8 bases aligning to TRBD1. CDR1 MNHEY and CDR2 SMNVEV come from the germline V gene (reference sequence). The CDR3 covers 20 residues. The ends lost 6 bases at V and 3 bases at J; junction bases unmatched: 22. As DNA, the CDR3 is TGTGCCAGCAGCCCCATGGGGGGAAGAAGACAGGGGAATACCAATCAGCCCCAGCATTTT. This gives the protein CASSPMGGRRQGNTNQPQHF.

V and J are TRBV29-1 and TRBJ2-1, with D perhaps TRBD1 (6 bases). The germline gives CDR1 SQVTM, CDR2 ANQGSEA. The V end lost 6 bases, the J end lost 6 bases, and 9 bases lay between the germline ends. The CDR3 totals 11 residues. The CDR3 is CSVGQFNEQFF. DNA for the CDR3: TGCAGCGTCGGACAGTTCAATGAGCAGTTCTTC.

The chain uses TRBV20-1 and TRBJ2-7; possibly TRBD2 for D (5 bases). The V end lost 0 bases, the J end lost 1 base, and 13 bases lay between the germline ends. Germline V lookup: CDR1 DFQATT, CDR2 SNEGSKA (reference sequence). There are 15 residues in the CDR3. CDR3 in DNA: TGCAGTGCTAGAGATATCGAGCGGCCTTCCTACGAGCAGTACTTC. Residues: CSARDIERPSYEQYF.

V and J are TRBV2 and TRBJ2-3; the D is unclear. This CDR3 is built from 14 residues. V lost 7 bases and J 0 bases, leaving 11 bases between the germline ends. CDR1 is SNHLY, CDR2 FYNNEI, per germline. This chain's CDR3 is CASNSPISTDTQYF. The CDR3 region has the DNA TGTGCCAGCAATTCCCCAATTAGCACAGATACGCAGTATTTT.

This clonotype was seen a few times. V gene TRBV10-2 combines with J gene TRBJ1-6; TRBD1 matches at 8 bases. V lost 5 bases, J lost 6 bases, and 6 bases stayed unmatched. CDR3 length: 15 residues. CDR1 is WSHSY, CDR2 SAAADI, per germline. Here the CDR3 DNA reads TGCGCCAGCAGTTATGACAGGGGTTTTAATTCACCCCTCCACTTT. Translation: CASSYDRGFNSPLHF.

V and J are TRBV10-3 and TRBJ2-1; 9 positions agree with TRBD2. This CDR3 contains 16 residues. The junction had 11 bases not matched to a gene; V was cut back by 4 bases and J by 7 bases. Germline V gene lookup returns CDR1 ENHRY and CDR2 SYGVKD. The CDR3, as DNA: TGTGCCATCAGTGGCCCGGGACTAGCTGGAATGAATGAGCAGTTCTTC. Protein sequence: CAISGPGLAGMNEQFF.

The chain uses TRBV12-3 or TRBV12-4 and TRBJ2-4; TRBD1 aligns across 9 bases. Judging by the DNA end, TRBJ2-7 fits better; the J call may be wrong. This CDR3 spans 15 amino acids. CDR3 DNA sequence: TGTGCCAGCAGTTCCTCCCCGGGACAGGGCCACGAGCAGTACTTC. It is translated as CASSSSPGQGHEQYF.